A selection of T cell receptor beta chains follows, all from one sample in a study of T-cell reconstitution after alpha-beta-depleted transplantation in children. TCRdb re-analysed the PCR reads in MiXCR, keeping a single row per CDR3 protein. This table has about 600,000 distinct CDR3 sequences, 13% appearing once. Sequences were derived from PBMCs, mostly from graft donor cells, sampled 360 days after TCRalphabeta/CD19-depleted stem cell transplant. All receptors come from a male patient younger than 18 who had a stem cell transplant for acute myeloid leukemia, so the T cells may come from the graft donor. CDR3s include the opening cysteine and the closing phenylalanine or tryptophan. The order of the fields is D gene, clone size, J gene, V gene, CDR3 protein, CDR3 DNA. A D gene is named only where the DNA matches it firmly. For some rows the clone size is stated as once, few or many, or as a class when expanded; others skip it.

D: -
size: few
J: TRBJ2-1
V: TRBV11-2
CDR3: CASSLKVSSYNEQFF
DNA: TGTGCCAGCAGCTTGAAGGTTTCCTCCTACAATGAGCAGTTCTTC

D: TRBD2
size: many
J: TRBJ2-1
V: TRBV6-2/TRBV6-3
CDR3: CASSYSKLRLAGLRGEQFF
DNA: TGTGCCAGCAGTTACTCGAAATTGCGTCTAGCGGGCTTAAGGGGTGAGCAGTTCTTC

D: -
size: -
J: TRBJ1-5
V: TRBV12-3/TRBV12-4
CDR3: CASSFWVNQPQHF
DNA: TGTGCCAGCAGTTTTTGGGTAAATCAGCCCCAGCATTTT

D: -
size: few
J: TRBJ2-5
V: TRBV4-3
CDR3: CASSQDALAGKPQETQYF
DNA: TGCGCCAGCAGCCAAGATGCCCTGGCAGGAAAGCCCCAAGAGACCCAGTACTTC

D: TRBD1
size: many
J: TRBJ2-3
V: TRBV7-6
CDR3: CASSLRTGVGDTQYF
DNA: TGTGCCAGCAGCTTAAGGACAGGGGTCGGCGATACGCAGTATTTT

D: -
size: few
J: TRBJ2-6
V: TRBV30
CDR3: CAWSPSGLGRSGANVLTF
DNA: TGTGCCTGGAGTCCGTCCGGCCTTGGACGTTCTGGGGCCAACGTCCTGACTTTC

D: -
size: many
J: TRBJ2-2
V: TRBV25-1
CDR3: CASTGARDRELFF
DNA: TGTGCCAGCACCGGGGCCAGGGATCGGGAGCTGTTTTTT

D: -
size: -
J: TRBJ1-1
V: TRBV15
CDR3: CATSRDARVNTEAFF
DNA: TGTGCCACCAGCAGAGACGCCAGGGTGAACACTGAAGCTTTCTTT

D: -
size: few
J: TRBJ1-1
V: TRBV14
CDR3: CASSQVRDTEAFF
DNA: TGTGCCAGCAGCCAAGTCCGGGACACTGAAGCTTTCTTT

D: TRBD1
size: few
J: TRBJ1-4
V: TRBV29-1
CDR3: CSVGQGSGAEKLFF
DNA: TGCAGCGTTGGACAGGGCTCCGGTGCGGAAAAACTGTTTTTT

D: -
size: -
J: TRBJ1-4
V: TRBV7-9
CDR3: CASSPQVELFF
DNA: TGTGCCAGCAGCCCCCAGGTTGAACTGTTTTTT

D: TRBD1
size: few
J: TRBJ2-2
V: TRBV10-2
CDR3: CASNMAGGITGELFF
DNA: TGCGCCAGCAATATGGCAGGGGGTATCACCGGGGAGCTGTTTTTT

D: -
size: -
J: TRBJ1-5
V: TRBV28
CDR3: CASSYGGWDQPQHF
DNA: TGTGCCAGCAGTTATGGGGGTTGGGACCAGCCCCAGCATTTT

D: TRBD2
size: -
J: TRBJ2-1
V: TRBV11-2
CDR3: CASSLGGGGLYNEQFF
DNA: TGTGCCAGCAGCTTAGGTGGGGGAGGGTTATACAATGAGCAGTTCTTC

D: -
size: -
J: TRBJ2-3
V: TRBV11-3
CDR3: CASSADLDTQYF
DNA: TGTGCCAGCAGCGCCGATTTGGATACGCAGTATTTT

D: TRBD2
size: few
J: TRBJ2-7
V: TRBV20-1
CDR3: CSAGTGTTPVVYEQYF
DNA: TGCAGTGCTGGGACCGGGACTACCCCGGTGGTTTACGAGCAGTACTTC

D: -
size: -
J: TRBJ2-4
V: TRBV30
CDR3: CAWSVQGQGHIQYF
DNA: TGTGCCTGGAGTGTACAGGGACAAGGGCACATTCAGTACTTC

D: TRBD2
size: few
J: TRBJ2-1
V: TRBV27
CDR3: CASSFLSREGLNNEQFF
DNA: TGTGCCAGCAGTTTCCTCTCCCGGGAGGGGCTGAACAATGAGCAGTTCTTC

D: -
size: once
J: TRBJ2-3
V: TRBV7-2
CDR3: CASSPGLRAVGTDTQYF
DNA: TGTGCCAGCAGCCCTGGCCTCCGGGCTGTAGGCACAGATACGCAGTATTTT

D: TRBD2
size: few
J: TRBJ2-7
V: TRBV6-2/TRBV6-3
CDR3: CASSLGLALHNSYEQYF
DNA: TGTGCCAGCAGTCTCGGACTAGCTTTACACAACTCCTACGAGCAGTACTTC

D: -
size: few
J: TRBJ2-5
V: TRBV28
CDR3: CASSPLAGRHLETQYF
DNA: TGTGCCAGCAGTCCCCTCGCGGGGAGACACTTGGAGACCCAGTACTTC

D: -
size: many
J: TRBJ1-2
V: TRBV28
CDR3: CVTSVPGRGYTF
DNA: TGTGTCACTTCCGTTCCGGGGAGAGGCTACACCTTC

D: -
size: -
J: TRBJ1-2
V: TRBV30
CDR3: CAWSRSGGNGYTF
DNA: TGTGCCTGGAGCCGATCGGGGGGCAATGGCTACACCTTC

D: TRBD2
size: -
J: TRBJ2-7
V: TRBV4-2
CDR3: CASSQETSGTMEQYF
DNA: TGTGCCAGCAGCCAAGAAACTAGCGGGACCATGGAGCAGTACTTC

D: TRBD2
size: -
J: TRBJ2-1
V: TRBV27
CDR3: CASTTGTSGSNEQFF
DNA: TGTGCCAGCACGACCGGGACTAGCGGGAGTAATGAGCAGTTCTTC

D: -
size: many
J: TRBJ2-2
V: TRBV5-1
CDR3: CASSQLSLQNTGELFF
DNA: TGCGCCAGCAGCCAATTGTCCCTACAAAACACCGGGGAGCTGTTTTTT

D: TRBD2
size: many
J: TRBJ2-5
V: TRBV28
CDR3: CASSPLAGAVESQYF
DNA: TGTGCCAGCAGTCCCTTAGCGGGAGCGGTAGAGTCCCAGTACTTC

D: TRBD1
size: -
J: TRBJ2-6
V: TRBV15
CDR3: CATRVTGGAGTGANVLTF
DNA: TGTGCCACCAGAGTGACAGGGGGCGCGGGTACTGGGGCCAACGTCCTGACTTTC

D: TRBD2
size: many
J: TRBJ2-7
V: TRBV7-2
CDR3: CASSSGLAGGYEQYF
DNA: TGTGCCAGCAGCTCGGGACTAGCGGGAGGCTACGAGCAGTACTTC

D: -
size: few
J: TRBJ2-1
V: TRBV19
CDR3: CASSIIVVGGPLSHNEQFF
DNA: TGTGCCAGTAGTATCATCGTTGTGGGAGGCCCTCTAAGCCACAATGAGCAGTTCTTC

D: -
size: -
J: TRBJ2-7
V: TRBV3-1
CDR3: CASSPGSFGYEQYF
DNA: TGTGCCAGCAGCCCCGGTAGTTTCGGATACGAGCAGTACTTC

D: -
size: many
J: TRBJ2-3
V: TRBV9
CDR3: CASSVVGDTQYF
DNA: TGTGCCAGCAGCGTAGTTGGAGATACGCAGTATTTT

D: TRBD2
size: few
J: TRBJ2-7
V: TRBV4-3
CDR3: CASSQVAGGYEQYF
DNA: TGCGCCAGCAGCCAAGTGGCGGGAGGCTACGAGCAGTACTTC

D: -
size: -
J: TRBJ2-7
V: TRBV7-6
CDR3: CASSLAQLAYEQYF
DNA: TGTGCCAGCAGCCTCGCCCAGCTAGCCTACGAGCAGTACTTC

D: -
size: many
J: TRBJ1-1
V: TRBV20-1
CDR3: CSVLHRNTEAFF
DNA: TGCAGTGTCCTACACAGGAACACTGAAGCTTTCTTT

D: -
size: many
J: TRBJ2-7
V: TRBV5-5
CDR3: CASSLASLLYEQYF
DNA: TGTGCCAGCAGCTTGGCCTCACTACTCTACGAGCAGTACTTC

D: -
size: many
J: TRBJ2-5
V: TRBV18
CDR3: CASSSLNLETQYF
DNA: TGTGCCAGCTCAAGCTTAAACTTGGAGACCCAGTACTTC

D: -
size: few
J: TRBJ2-5
V: TRBV28
CDR3: CASSQFGTPQETQYF
DNA: TGTGCCAGCAGTCAATTCGGGACGCCTCAAGAGACCCAGTACTTC

D: -
size: -
J: TRBJ1-5
V: TRBV29-1
CDR3: CSAAQGWEQPQHF
DNA: TGCAGCGCCGCGCAGGGTTGGGAACAGCCCCAGCATTTT

D: -
size: -
J: TRBJ2-2
V: TRBV28
CDR3: CASSFMRPNTGELFF
DNA: TGTGCCAGCAGTTTTATGCGACCTAACACCGGGGAGCTGTTTTTT

D: TRBD2
size: few
J: TRBJ2-1
V: TRBV24-1
CDR3: CATGPKRGLALYNEQFF
DNA: TGTGCCACCGGGCCCAAGAGGGGACTAGCGCTCTACAATGAGCAGTTCTTC

D: TRBD2
size: many
J: TRBJ2-2
V: TRBV7-6
CDR3: CASSYSGSMYTGELFF
DNA: TGTGCCAGCAGCTATAGCGGGAGTATGTACACCGGGGAGCTGTTTTTT

D: TRBD2
size: many
J: TRBJ2-3
V: TRBV6-5
CDR3: CASSWLAGVGTDTQYF
DNA: TGTGCCAGCAGTTGGCTAGCGGGAGTCGGCACAGATACGCAGTATTTT

D: TRBD2
size: -
J: TRBJ2-3
V: TRBV10-3
CDR3: CAISESGGSGYTQYF
DNA: TGTGCCATCAGTGAGTCAGGCGGGAGCGGCTATACGCAGTATTTT

D: TRBD2
size: few
J: TRBJ2-2
V: TRBV4-3
CDR3: CASRSSGANTGELFF
DNA: TGCGCCAGCAGGTCTAGCGGGGCGAACACCGGGGAGCTGTTTTTT

D: TRBD2
size: few
J: TRBJ2-7
V: TRBV4-3
CDR3: CASSQEGGLAGYEQYF
DNA: TGCGCCAGCAGCCAAGAGGGGGGACTAGCGGGCTACGAGCAGTACTTC

D: -
size: -
J: TRBJ2-2
V: TRBV5-1
CDR3: CASSLGTILNTGELFF
DNA: TGCGCCAGCAGCTTGGGGACCATCCTGAACACCGGGGAGCTGTTTTTT

D: TRBD1
size: few
J: TRBJ2-7
V: TRBV7-9
CDR3: CASSLETGQVTYEQYF
DNA: TGTGCCAGCAGCTTAGAAACAGGACAGGTTACCTACGAGCAGTACTTC

D: -
size: -
J: TRBJ2-7
V: TRBV9
CDR3: CASSVVSGEQYF
DNA: TGTGCCAGCAGCGTAGTAAGCGGTGAGCAGTACTTC

D: -
size: -
J: TRBJ1-2
V: TRBV20-1
CDR3: CSARGFTANF
DNA: TGCAGTGCTAGAGGGTTCACAGCCAACTTC

D: -
size: once
J: TRBJ2-7
V: TRBV7-2
CDR3: CASRPQGPISYEQYF
DNA: TGTGCCAGCAGGCCACAGGGACCCATCTCCTACGAGCAGTACTTC

D: -
size: -
J: TRBJ2-7
V: TRBV9
CDR3: CASSVGQGWTYEQYF
DNA: TGTGCCAGCAGCGTAGGGCAGGGTTGGACCTACGAGCAGTACTTC

D: -
size: -
J: TRBJ2-1
V: TRBV6-4
CDR3: CASSDQGSFDEQFF
DNA: TGTGCCAGCAGTGATCAGGGCTCTTTCGATGAGCAGTTCTTC